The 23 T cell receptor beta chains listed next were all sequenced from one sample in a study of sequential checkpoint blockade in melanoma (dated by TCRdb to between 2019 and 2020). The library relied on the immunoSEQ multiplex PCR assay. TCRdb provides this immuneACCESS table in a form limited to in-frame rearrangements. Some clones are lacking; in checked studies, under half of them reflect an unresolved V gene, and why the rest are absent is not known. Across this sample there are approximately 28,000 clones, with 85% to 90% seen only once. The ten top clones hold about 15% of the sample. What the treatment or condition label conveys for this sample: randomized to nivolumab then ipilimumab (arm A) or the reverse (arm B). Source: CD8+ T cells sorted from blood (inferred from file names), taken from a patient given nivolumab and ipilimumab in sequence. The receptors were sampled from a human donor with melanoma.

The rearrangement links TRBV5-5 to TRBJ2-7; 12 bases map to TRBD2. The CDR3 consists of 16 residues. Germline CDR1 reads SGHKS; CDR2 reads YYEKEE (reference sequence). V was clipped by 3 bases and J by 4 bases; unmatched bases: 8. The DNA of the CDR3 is TGTGCCAGCAGCTCAACGACTAGCGGGGGCCCTTACGAGCAGTACGTC. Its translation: CASSSTTSGGPYEQYV.

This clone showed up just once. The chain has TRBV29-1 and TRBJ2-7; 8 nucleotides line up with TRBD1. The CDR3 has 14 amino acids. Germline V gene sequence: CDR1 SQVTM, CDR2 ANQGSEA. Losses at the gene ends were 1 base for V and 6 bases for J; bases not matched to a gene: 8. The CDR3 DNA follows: TGCAGCGTTGAAGTCCTCGGACAGGGTCCCGAGCAGTACTTC. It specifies CSVEVLGQGPEQYF.

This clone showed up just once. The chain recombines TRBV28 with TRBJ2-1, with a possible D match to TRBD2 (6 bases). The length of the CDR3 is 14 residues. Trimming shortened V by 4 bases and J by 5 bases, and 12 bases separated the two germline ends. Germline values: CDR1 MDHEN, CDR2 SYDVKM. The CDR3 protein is CASSWLASNNEQFF. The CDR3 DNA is TGTGCCAGCAGTTGGCTAGCGTCCAACAATGAGCAGTTCTTC.

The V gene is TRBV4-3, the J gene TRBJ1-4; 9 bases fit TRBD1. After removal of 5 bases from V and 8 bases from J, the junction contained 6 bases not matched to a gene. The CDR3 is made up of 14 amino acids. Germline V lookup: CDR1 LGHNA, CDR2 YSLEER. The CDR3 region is CASSEGTGSEKLFF. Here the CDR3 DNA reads TGCGCCAGCAGCGAAGGGACAGGGAGCGAAAAACTGTTTTTT.

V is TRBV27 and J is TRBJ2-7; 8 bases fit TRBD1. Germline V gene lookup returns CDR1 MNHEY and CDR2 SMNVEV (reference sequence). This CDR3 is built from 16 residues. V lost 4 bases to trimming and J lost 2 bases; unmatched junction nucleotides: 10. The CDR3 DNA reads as TGTGCCAGCAGTTCATACGGGACAGGCCGAACCTACGAGCAGTACTTC. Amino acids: CASSSYGTGRTYEQYF.

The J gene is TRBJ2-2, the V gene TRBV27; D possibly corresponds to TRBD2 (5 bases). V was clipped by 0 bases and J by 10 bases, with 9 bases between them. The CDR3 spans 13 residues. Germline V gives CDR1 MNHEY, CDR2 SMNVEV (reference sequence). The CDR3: CASSLSSGEELFF. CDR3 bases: TGTGCCAGCAGTTTATCATCCGGGGAGGAGCTGTTTTTT.

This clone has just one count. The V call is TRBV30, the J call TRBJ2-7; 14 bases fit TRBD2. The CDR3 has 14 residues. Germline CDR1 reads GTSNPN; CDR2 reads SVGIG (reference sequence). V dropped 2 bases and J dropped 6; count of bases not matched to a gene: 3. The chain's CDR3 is CAWSLGLAGAEQYF. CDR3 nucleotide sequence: TGTGCCTGGAGTCTGGGACTAGCGGGAGCCGAGCAGTACTTC.

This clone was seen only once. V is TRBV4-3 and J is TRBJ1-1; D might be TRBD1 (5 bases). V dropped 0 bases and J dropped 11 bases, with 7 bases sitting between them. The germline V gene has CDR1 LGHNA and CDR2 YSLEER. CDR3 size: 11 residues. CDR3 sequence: CASSQDGGAFF. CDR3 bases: TGCGCCAGCAGCCAAGATGGGGGGGCTTTCTTT.

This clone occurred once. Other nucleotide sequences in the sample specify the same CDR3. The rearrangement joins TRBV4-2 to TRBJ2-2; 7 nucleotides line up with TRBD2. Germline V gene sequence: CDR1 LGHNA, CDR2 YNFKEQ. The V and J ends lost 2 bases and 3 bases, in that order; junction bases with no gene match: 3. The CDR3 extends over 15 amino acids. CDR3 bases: TGTGCCAGCAGCCAAAGGCTAGCGGACACCGGGGAGCTGTTTTTT. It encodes CASSQRLADTGELFF.

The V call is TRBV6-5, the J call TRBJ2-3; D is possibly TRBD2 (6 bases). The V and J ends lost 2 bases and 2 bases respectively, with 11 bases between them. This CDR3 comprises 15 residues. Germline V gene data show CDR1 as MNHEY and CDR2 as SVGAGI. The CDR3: CASSYGDLDTDTQYF. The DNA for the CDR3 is TGTGCCAGCAGTTACGGGGACTTGGACACAGATACGCAGTATTTT.

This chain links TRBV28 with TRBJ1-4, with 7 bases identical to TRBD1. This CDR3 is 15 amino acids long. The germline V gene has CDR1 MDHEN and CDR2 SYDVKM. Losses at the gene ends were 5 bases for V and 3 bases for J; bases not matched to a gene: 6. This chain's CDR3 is CASSPQGRPNEKLFF. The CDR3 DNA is TGTGCCAGCAGTCCACAGGGGAGGCCTAATGAAAAACTGTTTTTT.

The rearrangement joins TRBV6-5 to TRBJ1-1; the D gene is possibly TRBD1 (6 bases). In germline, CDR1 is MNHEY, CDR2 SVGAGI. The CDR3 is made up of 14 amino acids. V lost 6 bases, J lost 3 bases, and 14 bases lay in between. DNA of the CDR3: TGTGCCAGCAGCCCAGGACAGAAATACACTGAAGCTTTCTTT. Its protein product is CASSPGQKYTEAFF.

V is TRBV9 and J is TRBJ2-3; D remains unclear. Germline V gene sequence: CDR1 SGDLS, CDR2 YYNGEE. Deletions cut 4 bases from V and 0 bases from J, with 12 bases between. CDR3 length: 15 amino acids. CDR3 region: CASSPLRGSTDTQYF. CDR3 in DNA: TGTGCCAGCAGCCCCCTCCGAGGTAGCACAGATACGCAGTATTTT.

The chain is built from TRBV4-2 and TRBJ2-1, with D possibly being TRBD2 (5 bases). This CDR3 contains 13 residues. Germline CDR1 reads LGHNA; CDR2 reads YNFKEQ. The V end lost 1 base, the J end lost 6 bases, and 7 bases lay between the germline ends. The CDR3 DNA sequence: TGTGCCAGCAGCCAAGCACTAGGCAATGAGCAGTTCTTC. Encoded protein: CASSQALGNEQFF.

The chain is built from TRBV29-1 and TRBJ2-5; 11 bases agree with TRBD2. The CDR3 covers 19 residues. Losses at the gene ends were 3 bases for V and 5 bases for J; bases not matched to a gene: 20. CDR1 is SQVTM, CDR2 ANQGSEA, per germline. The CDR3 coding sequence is TGCAGCGTTGAGGTCTCACTAGCGGGAGCGACCGGGGGCGGGGAGACCCAGTACTTC. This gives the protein CSVEVSLAGATGGGETQYF. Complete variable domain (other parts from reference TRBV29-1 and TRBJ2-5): SAVISQKPSRDICQRGTSLTIQCQVDSQVTMMFWYRQQPGQSLTLIATANQGSEATYESGFVIDKFPISRPNLTFSTLTVSNMSPEDSSIYLCSVEVSLAGATGGGETQYFGPGTRLLVL.

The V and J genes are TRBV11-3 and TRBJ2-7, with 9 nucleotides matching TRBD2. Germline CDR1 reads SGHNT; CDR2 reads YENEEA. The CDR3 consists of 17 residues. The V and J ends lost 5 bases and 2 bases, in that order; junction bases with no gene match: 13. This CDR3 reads CASSPPGGGGHPYEQYV. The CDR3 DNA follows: TGTGCCAGCAGCCCACCTGGCGGGGGGGGCCATCCCTACGAGCAGTACGTC.

In DNA form, the CDR3 reads TGTGCCAGCAGTAGGCTAGCGGGGACGGGCCAAGAGACCCAGTACTTC. Translated, it gives CASSRLAGTGQETQYF. The rearrangement uses TRBV6-4 and TRBJ2-5, with 9 bases aligning to TRBD2. Germline lookup yields CDR1 MRHNA and CDR2 SNTAGT. The trim removed 5 bases at V and 1 base at J, leaving 8 bases unmatched. CDR3 length equals 16 residues.

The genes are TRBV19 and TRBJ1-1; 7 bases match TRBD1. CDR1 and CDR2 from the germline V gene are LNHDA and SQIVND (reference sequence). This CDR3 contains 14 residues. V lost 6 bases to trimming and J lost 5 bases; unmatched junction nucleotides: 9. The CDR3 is CASSQQGSGTEAFF. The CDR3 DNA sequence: TGTGCCAGTAGCCAACAGGGGAGTGGGACTGAAGCTTTCTTT.

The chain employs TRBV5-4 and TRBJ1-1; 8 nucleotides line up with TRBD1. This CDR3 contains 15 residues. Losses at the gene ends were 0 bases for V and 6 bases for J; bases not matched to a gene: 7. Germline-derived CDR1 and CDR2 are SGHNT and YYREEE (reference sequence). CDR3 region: CASSLDDRGIPEAFF. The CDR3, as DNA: TGTGCCAGCAGCTTGGACGACAGGGGTATTCCTGAAGCTTTCTTT. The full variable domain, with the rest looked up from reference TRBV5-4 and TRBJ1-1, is ETGVTQSPTHLIKTRGQQVTLRCSSQSGHNTVSWYQQALGQGPQFIFQYYREEENGRGNFPPRFSGLQFPNYSSELNVNALELDDSALYLCASSLDDRGIPEAFFGQGTRLTVV.

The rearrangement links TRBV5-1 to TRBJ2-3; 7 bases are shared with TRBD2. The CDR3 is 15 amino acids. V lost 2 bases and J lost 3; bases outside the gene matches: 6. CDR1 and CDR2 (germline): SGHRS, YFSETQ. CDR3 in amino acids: CASSFLGGETDTQYF. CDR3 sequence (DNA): TGCGCCAGCAGCTTTCTGGGAGGGGAAACAGATACGCAGTATTTT.

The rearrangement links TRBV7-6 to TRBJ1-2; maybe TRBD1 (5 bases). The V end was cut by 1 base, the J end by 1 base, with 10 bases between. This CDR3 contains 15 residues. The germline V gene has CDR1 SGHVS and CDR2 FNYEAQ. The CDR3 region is CASSLGPGVNYGYTF. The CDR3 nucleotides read TGTGCCAGCAGCTTAGGACCGGGGGTTAACTATGGCTACACCTTC.

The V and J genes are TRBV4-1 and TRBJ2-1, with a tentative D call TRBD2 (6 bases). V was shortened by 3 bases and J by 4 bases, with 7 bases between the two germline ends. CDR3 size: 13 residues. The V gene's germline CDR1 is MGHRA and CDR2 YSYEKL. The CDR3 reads CASSHGLYNEQFF. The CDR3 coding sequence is TGCGCCAGCAGCCACGGACTATACAATGAGCAGTTCTTC.

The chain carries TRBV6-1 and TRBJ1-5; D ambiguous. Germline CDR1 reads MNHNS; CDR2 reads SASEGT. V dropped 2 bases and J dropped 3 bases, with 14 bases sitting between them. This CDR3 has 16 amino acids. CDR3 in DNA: TGTGCCAGCAGTGAAACGCCCGGGGATCTCAATCAGCCCCAGCATTTT. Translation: CASSETPGDLNQPQHF.